This T cell receptor beta chain was sequenced in a study of post-analysis software for immune sequencing data. Study results and caveats: Significantly lower normalized Chao1 diversity was found in patients with multiple sclerosis relative to controls. With TRBV5-6, TRBV5-1 and TRBV20-1 included, about five TRBV segments were more frequent in patients than in controls. Samples made in the same batch grouped tightly together by F measure.

The CDR3 has 16 residues. The V and J ends lost 1 base and 4 bases, in that order; junction bases with no gene match: 6. Looked up from germline, CDR1 is LNHNV and CDR2 is YYDKDF (reference sequence). Only a few counts were recorded for this clonotype. Antigen specificity is unknown. Included in the TCR beta cDNA libraries were unique molecular identifiers. The yield from about 1 to 10 million T cells was 500,000 or so cDNA molecules in total. TCRdb ran MiXCR on the PCR reads and lists one entry per CDR3 protein. Found here are about 430,000 distinct CDR3 sequences, roughly 38% of them singletons; the top ten hold about 8%.

Sequencing was done on a sample of blood. This sequence joins TRBV15 and TRBJ2-1; 8 bases map to TRBD1. The receptor's source is a girl between 2 and 10 years old with multiple sclerosis. CDR3 in DNA: TGTGCCACCAGCAGAGGAAGGACAGGGATATACAATGAGCAGTTCTTC. Protein: CATSRGRTGIYNEQFF. Based on the CDR3 plus reference TRBV15 and TRBJ2-1, the full variable domain is DAMVIQNPRYQVTQFGKPVTLSCSQTLNHNVMYWYQQKSSQAPKLLFHYYDKDFNNEADTPDNFQSRRPNTSFCFLDIRSPGLGDTAMYLCATSRGRTGIYNEQFFGPGTRLTVL.